Below, 3 T cell receptor beta chains from the same sample are listed, as sequenced in a study of T-cell reconstitution after alpha-beta-depleted transplantation in children (dated by TCRdb to about 2016). The sample's treatment or condition, from its label and the paper: allogeneic hematopoietic cell transplantation with graft depleted of TCRalphabeta T cells and CD19 B cells. The library relied on PCR. Sequencing took place on an Illumina HiSeq 2500. To normalize quantification of the TCRbeta repertoire, the TCR libraries were built with molecular barcoding that relied on unique molecular identifiers. TCRdb applied fastp at Q25 and MiXCR to the public reads, then kept only in-frame beta chains. Identical CDR3 protein sequences are pooled into one entry, listed with their most common genes and DNA. The sample yields 200,000 to 250,000 distinct CDR3 sequences; about 7% were counted once. The biggest ten clones account for about 6% of the sample.

Sequenced here: PBMCs, sampled before TCRalphabeta/CD19-depleted stem cell transplant. The source of these receptors is a boy aged 2 to 10 with acute lymphoblastic leukemia, due to receive a stem cell transplant.

This clonotype was counted many times. The chain has TRBV12-3 or TRBV12-4 and TRBJ1-2; unclear D gene. The V end was cut by 8 bases, the J end by 2 bases, with 18 bases between. The CDR3 consists of 15 residues. The CDR3: CASVQVLQSNYGYTF. As DNA, the CDR3 is TGTGCCAGCGTCCAGGTGTTGCAGTCGAACTATGGCTACACCTTC.

This clonotype was counted only a few times. V and J are TRBV7-2 and TRBJ2-7; unclear D gene. Germline V gene lookup returns CDR1 SGHTA and CDR2 FQGNSA. V lost 2 bases and J 2 bases, leaving 7 bases between the germline ends. This CDR3 contains 13 residues. CDR3 in DNA: TGTGCCAGCAGCTTACCGGCGACCTACGAGCAGTACTTC. As protein: CASSLPATYEQYF.

This clonotype has a count of ten or more. The chain is built from TRBV12-3 or TRBV12-4 and TRBJ1-2, with D tentatively TRBD1 (6 bases). The CDR3 contains 15 residues. The ends were cut back, 4 bases at V and 8 bases at J, with 20 bases in the middle. DNA of the CDR3: TGTGCCAGCAGTTCTGGGGGCAGCCAGTCTGGAGGCTACACCTTC. Protein sequence: CASSSGGSQSGGYTF.